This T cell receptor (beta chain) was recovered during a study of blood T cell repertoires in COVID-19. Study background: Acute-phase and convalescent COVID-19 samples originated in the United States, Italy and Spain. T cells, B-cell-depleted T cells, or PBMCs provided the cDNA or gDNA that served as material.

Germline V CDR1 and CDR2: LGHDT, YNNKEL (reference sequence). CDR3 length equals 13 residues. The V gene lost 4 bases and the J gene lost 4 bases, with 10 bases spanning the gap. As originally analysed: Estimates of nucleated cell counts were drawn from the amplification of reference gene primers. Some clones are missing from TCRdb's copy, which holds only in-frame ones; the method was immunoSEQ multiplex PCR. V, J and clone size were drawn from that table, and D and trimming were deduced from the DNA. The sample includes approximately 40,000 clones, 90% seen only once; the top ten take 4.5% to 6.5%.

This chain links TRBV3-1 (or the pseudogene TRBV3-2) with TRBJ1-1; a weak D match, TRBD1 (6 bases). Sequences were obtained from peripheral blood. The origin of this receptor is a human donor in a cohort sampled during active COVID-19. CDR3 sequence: CASSPNRATEAFF. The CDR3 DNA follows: TGTGCCAGCAGCCCGAACAGGGCCACTGAAGCTTTCTTT.